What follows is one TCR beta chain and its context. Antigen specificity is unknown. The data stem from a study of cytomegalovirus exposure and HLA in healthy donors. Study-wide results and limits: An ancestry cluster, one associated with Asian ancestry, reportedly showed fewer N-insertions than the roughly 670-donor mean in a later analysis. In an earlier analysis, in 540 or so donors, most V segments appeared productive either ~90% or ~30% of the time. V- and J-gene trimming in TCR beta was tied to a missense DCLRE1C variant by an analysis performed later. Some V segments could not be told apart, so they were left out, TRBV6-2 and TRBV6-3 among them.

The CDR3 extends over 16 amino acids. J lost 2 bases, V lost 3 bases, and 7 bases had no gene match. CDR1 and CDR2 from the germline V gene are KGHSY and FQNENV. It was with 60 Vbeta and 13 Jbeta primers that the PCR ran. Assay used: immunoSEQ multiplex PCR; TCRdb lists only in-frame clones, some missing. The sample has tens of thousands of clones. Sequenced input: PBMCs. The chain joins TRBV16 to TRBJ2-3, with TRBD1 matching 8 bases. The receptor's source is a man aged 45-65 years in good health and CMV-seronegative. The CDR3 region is CASSQRDRINTDTQYF. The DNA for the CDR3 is TGTGCCAGCAGCCAGCGGGACAGGATAAACACAGATACGCAGTATTTT.